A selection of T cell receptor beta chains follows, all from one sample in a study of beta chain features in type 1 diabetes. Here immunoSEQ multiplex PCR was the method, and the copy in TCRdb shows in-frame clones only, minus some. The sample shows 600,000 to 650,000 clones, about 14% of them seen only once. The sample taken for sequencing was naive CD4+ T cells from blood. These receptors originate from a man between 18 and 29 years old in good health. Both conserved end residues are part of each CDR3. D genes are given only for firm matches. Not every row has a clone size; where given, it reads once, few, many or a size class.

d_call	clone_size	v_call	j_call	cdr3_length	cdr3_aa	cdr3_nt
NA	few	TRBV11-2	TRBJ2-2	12	CASSAKVGELFF	TGTGCCAGCAGCGCCAAAGTCGGGGAGCTGTTTTTT
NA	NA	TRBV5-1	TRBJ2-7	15	CASSLAPGQNYEQYF	TGCGCCAGCAGCTTGGCCCCGGGGCAGAACTACGAGCAGTACTTC
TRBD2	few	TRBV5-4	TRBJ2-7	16	CASSTVTSGRPYEQYF	TGTGCCAGCAGCACCGTGACTAGCGGGAGACCTTACGAGCAGTACTTC
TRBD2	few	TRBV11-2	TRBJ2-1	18	CASRPLAGGPVSYNEQFF	TGTGCCAGCAGGCCTTTAGCGGGAGGGCCGGTTTCCTACAATGAGCAGTTCTTC
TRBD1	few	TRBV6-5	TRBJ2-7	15	CASSYSGQSSYEQYF	TGTGCCAGCAGTTACTCGGGACAGAGCTCCTACGAGCAGTACTTC
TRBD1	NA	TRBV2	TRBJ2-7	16	CASSDYYRGLSYEQYF	TGTGCCAGCAGTGATTATTACAGGGGCCTCTCCTACGAGCAGTACTTC
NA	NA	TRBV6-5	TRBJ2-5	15	CASSYVSVSRETQYF	TGTGCCAGCAGTTACGTCTCTGTTTCGCGGGAGACCCAGTACTTC
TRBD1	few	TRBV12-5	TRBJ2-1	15	CASGSSGTGFNEQFF	TGTGCTAGTGGTTCCTCCGGGACAGGGTTCAATGAGCAGTTCTTC
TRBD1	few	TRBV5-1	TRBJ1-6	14	CASSLNRGGSPLHF	TGCGCCAGCAGCTTAAACAGGGGTGGTTCACCCCTCCACTTT
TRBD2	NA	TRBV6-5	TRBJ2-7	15	CASSPLGSGGYEQYF	TGTGCCAGCAGCCCCTTGGGTAGCGGGGGCTACGAGCAGTACTTC
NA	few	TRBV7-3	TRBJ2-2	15	CASSLWGTHAGELFF	TGTGCCAGCAGCCTATGGGGGACCCATGCCGGGGAGCTGTTTTTT
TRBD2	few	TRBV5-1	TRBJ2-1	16	CASSLEGGTTYNEQFF	TGCGCCAGCAGCTTGGAGGGAGGGACCACCTACAATGAGCAGTTCTTC
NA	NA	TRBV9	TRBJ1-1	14	CASSVGGPAGEAFF	TGTGCCAGCAGCGTAGGGGGCCCAGCAGGGGAGGCTTTCTTT
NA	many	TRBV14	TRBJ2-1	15	CASSQGVRTYNEQFF	TGTGCCAGCAGCCAAGGAGTCAGGACTTACAATGAGCAGTTCTTC
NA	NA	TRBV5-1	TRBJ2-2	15	CASSLKQGRTGELFF	TGCGCCAGCAGCTTGAAGCAGGGACGGACCGGGGAGCTGTTTTTT
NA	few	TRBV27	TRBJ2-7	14	CASSLMGSSYEQYF	TGTGCCAGCAGTTTAATGGGAAGCTCCTACGAGCAGTACTTC
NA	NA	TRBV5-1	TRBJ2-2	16	CASSLDVGRNTGELFF	TGCGCCAGCAGCTTGGACGTCGGGAGAAACACCGGGGAGCTGTTTTTT
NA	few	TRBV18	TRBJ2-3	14	CASSRTGFTDTQYF	TGTGCCAGCTCCCGAACAGGGTTCACAGATACGCAGTATTTT
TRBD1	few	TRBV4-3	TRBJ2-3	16	CASSFRAQGATDTQYF	TGCGCCAGCAGCTTCCGCGCGCAGGGGGCCACAGATACGCAGTATTTT
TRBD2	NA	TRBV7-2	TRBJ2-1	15	CASSLIAGGYNEQFF	TGTGCCAGCAGCTTAATAGCGGGAGGCTACAATGAGCAGTTCTTC
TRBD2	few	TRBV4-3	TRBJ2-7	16	CASSQVGTGGPYEQYF	TGCGCCAGCAGCCAAGTGGGAACGGGGGGACCCTACGAGCAGTACTTC
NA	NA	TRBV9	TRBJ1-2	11	CASSTVYGYTF	TGTGCCAGCAGCACTGTCTATGGCTACACCTTC
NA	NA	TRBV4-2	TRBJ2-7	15	CASSQALRSSYEQYF	TGTGCCAGCAGCCAAGCCCTCAGGTCCAGCTACGAGCAGTACTTC
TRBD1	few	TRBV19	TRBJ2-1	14	CASSTYQDRGEQFF	TGTGCCAGTAGTACCTACCAGGACAGGGGTGAGCAGTTCTTC
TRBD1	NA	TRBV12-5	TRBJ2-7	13	CASGFSGGAEQYF	TGTGCTAGTGGTTTTTCAGGGGGCGCCGAGCAGTACTTC
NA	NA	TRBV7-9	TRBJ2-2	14	CASSWTERGGELFF	TGTGCCAGCAGCTGGACTGAACGGGGTGGGGAGCTGTTTTTT
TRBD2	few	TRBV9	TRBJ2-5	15	CASSPGLVRRETQYF	TGTGCCAGCAGCCCTGGACTAGTGCGTAGAGAGACCCAGTACTTC
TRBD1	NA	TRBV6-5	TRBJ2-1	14	CASSYRDRDNEQFF	TGTGCCAGCAGTTACCGAGACAGGGACAATGAGCAGTTCTTC
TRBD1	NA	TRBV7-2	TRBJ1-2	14	CASSPLGQAHSYTF	TGTGCCAGCAGCCCCCTAGGACAGGCTCATAGCTACACCTTC
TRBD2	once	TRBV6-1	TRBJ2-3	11	CASLSGNTQYF	TGTGCCAGCCTGAGCGGGAATACGCAGTATTTT
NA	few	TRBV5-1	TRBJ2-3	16	CASTPTAGRSTDTQYF	TGCGCCAGCACCCCGACGGCGGGGAGAAGCACAGATACGCAGTATTTT
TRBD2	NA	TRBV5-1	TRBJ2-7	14	CASSKTSGGGEQYF	TGCGCCAGCAGCAAAACTAGCGGGGGAGGCGAGCAGTACTTC
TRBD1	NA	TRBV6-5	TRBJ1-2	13	CASRDRDNYGYTF	TGTGCCAGCCGCGACAGGGATAACTATGGCTACACCTTC
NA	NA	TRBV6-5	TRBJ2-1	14	CASNSWSGNNEQFF	TGTGCCAGCAACTCCTGGTCGGGTAACAATGAGCAGTTCTTC
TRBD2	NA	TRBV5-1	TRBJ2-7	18	CASSTIAGGLPLGYEQYF	TGCGCCAGCAGCACTATAGCGGGAGGACTCCCTTTAGGGTACGAGCAGTACTTC